The TCR beta chain described here comes from a study of blood T cell repertoires in COVID-19. About the study: PBMCs, B-cell-depleted T cells, or T cells were the source of the cDNA or gDNA that made up the material.

In Seattle, patients joined the study during active infection and were tracked longitudinally. Original methodology: For nucleated cells, counts were estimated from reference gene primer amplification. Profiling relied on immunoSEQ multiplex PCR, and the TCRdb table lists in-frame clones only, not all of them. D and trimming were read from the DNA, whereas the V and J calls and clone size are those reported in that table. The data contain roughly 290,000 clones, roughly 80% of them singletons. The V gene's germline CDR1 is LNHNV and CDR2 YYDKDF (reference sequence). This CDR3 comprises 17 residues. V lost 2 bases, J lost 6 bases, and 10 bases stayed unmatched.

The J gene is TRBJ1-6, the V gene TRBV15; 7 bases align to TRBD1. Sequences were obtained from peripheral blood. The TCR originated in an older person with COVID-19, enrolled during active disease. The CDR3: CATSRHSGAGGNSPLHF. CDR3 sequence (DNA): TGTGCCACCAGCAGACACTCGGGGGCAGGGGGTAATTCACCCCTCCACTTT. Based on the CDR3 plus reference TRBV15 and TRBJ1-6, the full variable domain is DAMVIQNPRYQVTQFGKPVTLSCSQTLNHNVMYWYQQKSSQAPKLLFHYYDKDFNNEADTPDNFQSRRPNTSFCFLDIRSPGLGDTAMYLCATSRHSGAGGNSPLHFGNGTRLTVT.